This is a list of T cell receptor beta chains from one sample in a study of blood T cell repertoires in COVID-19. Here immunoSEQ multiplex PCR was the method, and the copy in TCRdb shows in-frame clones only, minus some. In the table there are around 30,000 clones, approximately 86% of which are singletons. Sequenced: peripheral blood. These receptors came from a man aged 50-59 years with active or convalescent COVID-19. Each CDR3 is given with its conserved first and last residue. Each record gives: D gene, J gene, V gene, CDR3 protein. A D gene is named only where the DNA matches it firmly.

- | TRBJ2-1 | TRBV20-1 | CSASRATSSYNEQFF
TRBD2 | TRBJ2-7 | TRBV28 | CATQTGTNTYEQYF
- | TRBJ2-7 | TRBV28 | CASSSGQSTYEQYF
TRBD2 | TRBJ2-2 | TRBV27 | CASRASGKAGELFF
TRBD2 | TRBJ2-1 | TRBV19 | CASSQIAGMDEQFF
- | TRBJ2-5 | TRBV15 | CATSRDRGTQTQYF
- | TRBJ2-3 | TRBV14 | CASSQVLDTQYF
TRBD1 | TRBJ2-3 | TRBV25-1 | CASSDRTGRSITDTQYF
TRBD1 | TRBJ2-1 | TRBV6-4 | CPRGTYNEQFF
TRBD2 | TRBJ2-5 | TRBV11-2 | CASSLGGTSGRRETQYF
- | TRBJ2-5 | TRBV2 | CASSGGETQYF
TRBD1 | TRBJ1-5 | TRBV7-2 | CASSLVWQGGNQPQHF